One TCR beta chain is described in this entry. Its recognized antigen is unknown. No base quality values were provided; no much bigger clone lies one nucleotide off. CD8 naive samples were obtained by positive selection for CCR7 among CD45RO-negative cells, yielding a CD45RA+CCR7+ population from which TemRA cells were excluded. Healthy HIV-negative adults with no recently reported acute infections or vaccinations were included as donors. Every donor was a Caucasian adult residing in Nashville, Tennessee, USA. After blood collection by leukapheresis, PBMCs were isolated using Ficoll-Histopaque density gradient centrifugation and then cryopreserved in the vapor phase of liquid nitrogen. Purity and quantity of every magnetically sorted T cell population were checked by analytical flow cytometry. Each sorted fraction had its genomic DNA isolated and then quantified by UV absorbance on a Nanodrop 2000c.

This sample stems from a study of shared clonotypes between healthy human individuals (dated by TCRdb to 2018 to 2020). About the study as a whole: The cohort comprised a couple of women and a few men aged 18 to 49 years. The study deeply sequenced blood TCR repertoires of five healthy adults to estimate repertoire size and the extent of clonotype sharing between individuals. Leukapheresis yielded between about 0.94 and 10 billion PBMCs per donor. Per donor, three plates each were used for CD4 naive and CD4 memory, two for CD8 naive, and one for CD8 memory. To increase sequencing depth and limit assay-specific biases, different laboratories used diverse techniques to prepare libraries and sequence TCR repertoires. General study outcomes and caveats: Even with the large sequencing depth, rarefaction of the sorted-subset datasets indicated that sequencing was incomplete. Estimated clonotype richness was generally larger for naive than for memory subsets. Compared with non-shared clonotypes, the clonotypes found in all four sorted-subset donors had higher generation probabilities. Pairwise subsampling led to the expectation that sequencing depth would affect the degree of clonotype sharing among donors. Across a few donors, approximately 5% of naive CD4, roughly 3.5% of naive CD8, about 2.3% of memory CD4, and roughly 0.4% of memory CD8 clonotypes were shared. Because the study included only a small number of donors, the genetic and exposure-history diversity represented was limited. Only blood was sampled, and tissue TCR repertoires likely differ from those in blood.

Relative to germline, V is 4 bases shorter and J is 2 bases shorter, with 15 bases between their ends. In the germline V gene, CDR1 corresponds to SNHLY and CDR2 to FYNNEI. Taken from cysteine to phenylalanine, the CDR3 has 16 residues. Of all the DNA, just the CDR3 is kept, 48 bases in frame from base 1. TCR CDR3 regions were amplified from genomic DNA by multiplex PCR using the deep immunoSEQ assay. Extracted genomic DNA from each cell subset was spread evenly across all wells of several immunoSEQ 96-well plates, with each plate serving as a replicate. For sorted subsets, each replicate PCR was loaded with roughly 0.2 ug genomic DNA, equivalent to 30,000 or so T cell genomes. Purified libraries were measured with a Qubit 3.0 fluorometer, size-checked on a Bioanalyzer 2100, and measured again with the KAPA Library Quantification kit. A separate single-read 150-cycle Illumina NextSeq 550 flow cell was used to sequence each immunoSEQ 96-well plate. The source study handled its data this way. Because the immunoSEQ output included only junctional sequences and no quality scores, the filtering could not be the same as the filtering used for full-length reads. To assign V/J genes and CDR3, sequences were annotated against IMGT germline references using PyIR, a Python wrapper for IgBLAST v1.9. Reads were filtered out if the reads had weak V/J assignments (E-value above 1e-6), no CDR3, stop codons, out-of-frame junctions, or ambiguous translated residues. V3J clonotypes were defined as sequences sharing the same inferred V gene, J gene, and CDR3 amino acid sequence. The percentage overlap between two repertoires was calculated by dividing the number of shared unique clonotypes by the size of the smaller repertoire. RTK rarefaction, the Chao1 estimator, and Recon v2.1 estimates of unobserved clonotypes were used to assess repertoire richness. Generation probabilities were computed with OLGA for all TCRbeta clonotypes obtained by the gDNA method from several donors. TCRdb limited this immuneACCESS table to in-frame rearrangements with V and J called. A share of clones is missing; checked studies link under half to unresolved V genes, and the rest is unexplained. D and trimming come from the DNA, and the V and J calls and clone size come from that table. This sample lists some 2 million clones; about 95% were detected once. Roughly 1% of the sample goes to the ten largest clones.

The sample consisted of naive CD8+ T cells sorted from blood. The meaning of the sample's cell subset or site label: CD45RA+CCR7+. The sequence derives from a man younger than 30 in good health. The chain is made from TRBV2 and TRBJ1-5; no D segment can be confidently identified. Read as DNA, the sequence is TGTGCCAGCAGTGGGGGTGCGGGAGCGGGCAATCAGCCCCAGCATTTT. Translated, it gives CASSGGAGAGNQPQHF.